The 16 T cell receptor beta chains below all came from one sample that was sequenced in a study of blood T cell repertoires in COVID-19. Only in-frame clones appear in the TCRdb table, and some are missing; sequencing was by immunoSEQ multiplex PCR. The sample carries fewer than 300,000 clones, 65% to 90% recorded once. Source material: peripheral blood. All receptors come from a man in his fifties with active or convalescent COVID-19.

This clone appeared a single time. CDR3 DNA: TGTGCCAGCAGTTTCGCCGGGATCCCTCACAATGAGCAGTTCTTC. As protein: CASSFAGIPHNEQFF. V and J are TRBV6-2 or TRBV6-3 and TRBJ2-1, with a weak D call TRBD2 (5 bases). CDR3 length: 15 residues. V lost 4 bases and J lost 5, with 15 bases in between. Germline V gene sequence: CDR1 MNHEY, CDR2 SVGEGT.

The CDR3 protein is CASSQPSGRAPPGSEQFF. The CDR3 DNA follows: TGTGCCAGCAGCCAACCAAGCGGGAGGGCCCCACCGGGGAGTGAGCAGTTCTTC. The chain carries TRBV11-2 and TRBJ2-1; TRBD2 matches 10 bases. The germline gives CDR1 SGHAT, CDR2 FQNNGV. V gave up 5 bases and J gave up 9 bases; unmatched junction bases: 19. The CDR3 extends over 18 amino acids. Complete variable domain (other parts from reference TRBV11-2 and TRBJ2-1): EAGVAQSPRYKIIEKRQSVAFWCNPISGHATLYWYQQILGQGPKLLIQFQNNGVVDDSQLPKDRFSAERLKGVDSTLKIQPAKLEDSAVYLCASSQPSGRAPPGSEQFFGPGTRLTVL.

This rearrangement joins TRBV19 to TRBJ1-1; D perhaps matches TRBD1 (5 bases). The ends were cut back, 7 bases at V and 0 bases at J, with 9 bases in the middle. The CDR3 runs 13 residues. Looked up from germline, CDR1 is LNHDA and CDR2 is SQIVND (reference sequence). The CDR3 nucleotides are TGTGCCAGTATGGAGGGGATGAACACTGAAGCTTTCTTT. Its protein product is CASMEGMNTEAFF.

The V and J genes are TRBV19 and TRBJ1-2; D gene unclear. There are 15 residues in the CDR3. With 5 bases removed from V and 4 bases from J, the gap between germline ends came to 17 bases. Germline CDR1 reads LNHDA; CDR2 reads SQIVND (reference sequence). DNA of the CDR3: TGTGCCAGTAGTCTCAACCCCCGATTCGGCTATGGCTACACCTTC. This translates into CASSLNPRFGYGYTF.

The chain couples TRBV6-5 to TRBJ2-7; 8 bases match TRBD2. The V gene's germline CDR1 is MNHEY and CDR2 SVGAGI. V lost 6 bases to trimming and J lost 0 bases; unmatched junction nucleotides: 7. The CDR3 covers 15 residues. CDR3 sequence (DNA): TGTGCCAGCAGCTACCAGCGGGAGAGCTCCTACGAGCAGTACTTC. Its protein is CASSYQRESSYEQYF.

Turning to this clone: The same CDR3 also results from other DNA sequences found in this sample. The rearrangement uses TRBV7-3 and TRBJ2-1, with D unresolved. Germline values: CDR1 SGHTA, CDR2 FQGTGA. V was shortened by 1 base and J by 10 bases, with 11 bases between the two germline ends. CDR3 length: 13 residues. The CDR3 DNA follows: TGTGCCAGCAGCTTAAGGTCCAGGTCGGAGCAGTTCTTC. Amino acids: CASSLRSRSEQFF.

This clone was counted a few times. This chain joins TRBV3-1 (or the pseudogene TRBV3-2) and TRBJ2-1, with 13 bases identical to TRBD2. Germline CDR1 reads LGHDT; CDR2 reads YNNKEL (reference sequence). Trimming cost V 3 bases and J 8 bases; bases outside gene matches: 7. This CDR3 region has 16 residues. DNA of the CDR3: TGTGCCAGCAGCCAGGGGACTAGCGGGATCCCATATGAGCAGTTCTTC. Its protein is CASSQGTSGIPYEQFF.

This clone has more than one count but fewer than ten. This chain links TRBV6-5 with TRBJ1-2, with TRBD1 matching 9 bases. The length of the CDR3 is 16 residues. Germline lookup yields CDR1 MNHEY and CDR2 SVGAGI. Trimming at V came to 0 bases and at J to 4 bases, leaving 6 bases not matched to a gene. The CDR3 DNA follows: TGTGCCAGCAGTTACTCCGGGACAGGGTTTTCCTATGGCTACACCTTC. It codes for CASSYSGTGFSYGYTF.

The genes are TRBV12-5 and TRBJ2-5, with D maybe TRBD1 (5 bases). Germline V lookup: CDR1 LGHNT, CDR2 FRNRAP. Between the trimmed V and J ends, which lost 2 bases and 10 bases, there was a span of 14 bases. The length of the CDR3 is 13 residues. The chain's CDR3 is CASGLTPPGNQYF. The CDR3 bases are TGTGCTAGTGGTTTGACCCCCCCAGGGAACCAGTACTTC.

J is TRBJ2-1 and V is TRBV27, with 10 bases that match TRBD1. Trimming at V came to 5 bases and at J to 7 bases, leaving 14 bases not matched to a gene. The CDR3 runs to 17 residues. Germline loops: CDR1 MNHEY, CDR2 SMNVEV (reference sequence). The CDR3 nucleotides are TGTGCCAGCAGTCCGTACGAACGGACAGGGGGTCAGAATGAGCAGTTCTTC. Its translation is CASSPYERTGGQNEQFF.

This chain connects TRBV6-5 to TRBJ1-1; no clear D gene. The CDR3 consists of 14 residues. The V gene lost 5 bases and the J gene lost 1 base, with 11 bases spanning the gap. Germline CDR1 reads MNHEY; CDR2 reads SVGAGI. As DNA, the CDR3 is TGTGCCAGCAGTATAGAGCCAGGGAACACTGAAGCTTTCTTT. Translation: CASSIEPGNTEAFF.

The J gene is TRBJ1-6, the V gene TRBV27; D perhaps matches TRBD1 (5 bases). This CDR3 contains 14 residues. Trimming removed 2 bases at V and 9 bases at J, with 11 bases between. Germline CDR1 MNHEY, CDR2 SMNVEV (reference sequence). Written as DNA, the CDR3 is TGTGCCAGCAGTTTAAGTCAGGGAAGTTCACCCCTCCACTTT. It codes for CASSLSQGSSPLHF.

The genes are TRBV15 and TRBJ2-2; TRBD1 aligns across 8 bases. The CDR3 contains 14 residues. Germline CDR1 reads LNHNV; CDR2 reads YYDKDF (reference sequence). V was clipped by 1 base and J by 7 bases; unmatched bases: 2. The CDR3 spells CATSRVQGVGELFF. The CDR3 region has the DNA TGTGCCACCAGCAGAGTACAGGGGGTCGGGGAGCTGTTTTTT.

The CDR3 DNA reads as TGTGCCACCAAGGGGTCCCTTGGGCAGCCCCAGCATTTT. It translates to CATKGSLGQPQHF. The rearrangement joins TRBV10-3 to TRBJ1-5, with a possible D match to TRBD1 (5 bases). This CDR3 is built from 13 residues. Germline CDR1 ENHRY, CDR2 SYGVKD. Trimming left V 10 bases short and J 7 bases short, with 17 bases between.

This clone was seen a handful of times. The chain recombines TRBV7-3 with TRBJ1-1; possibly TRBD1 for D (6 bases). Germline CDR1 is SGHTA and CDR2 is FQGTGA. V shed 0 bases and J shed 3 bases, with 14 bases lying between them. The CDR3 has 16 amino acids. This CDR3 reads CASSLTEARQDTEAFF. The CDR3 DNA reads as TGTGCCAGCAGCTTAACGGAGGCTCGACAGGACACTGAAGCTTTCTTT.

The CDR3 sequence: CASSQVPLSGSSYEQYF. CDR3 sequence (DNA): TGCGCCAGCAGCCAAGTGCCCCTTAGCGGGAGTTCCTACGAGCAGTACTTC. This sequence joins TRBV4-1 and TRBJ2-7, with 9 bases identical to TRBD2. V was pared by 1 base and J by 1 base, with 8 bases of the junction left unmatched. The CDR3 contains 17 residues. Germline lookup yields CDR1 MGHRA and CDR2 YSYEKL.